The rows below give T cell receptor beta chains drawn from one sample of a study of cytotoxic CD8 clonotypes in ibrutinib-treated CLL. Here immunoSEQ multiplex PCR was the method, and the copy in TCRdb shows in-frame clones only, minus some. The repertoire holds more than 300,000 clones, with 80% as singletons. The sample was PBMCs, taken before ibrutinib treatment. The receptors were gathered from a human donor with chronic lymphocytic leukemia. The CDR3 runs from the conserved cysteine through the conserved F or W. Fields, in order: V gene, CDR3 length, clone size, D gene, J gene, CDR3 DNA, CDR3 protein. The D gene is left open where the match is weak. Only some rows state a clone size, as once, few, many or a class for expanded clones.

TRBV5-6	11	few	.	TRBJ2-6	TGTGCCAGCAGCTTATTATCCGTCCTGACTTTC	CASSLLSVLTF
TRBV25-1	16	.	.	TRBJ2-6	TGTGCCAGCAGTGGGGGGAAAGTCTCTGGGGCCAACGTCCTGACTTTC	CASSGGKVSGANVLTF
TRBV7-6	14	.	.	TRBJ1-2	TGTGCCAGCAGCTTACCAGGTGCTGCTGGTGGCTACACCTTC	CASSLPGAAGGYTF
TRBV7-2	17	.	.	TRBJ2-2	TGTGCCAGCAGCTTACTTTCCCGGACACCGAACACCGGGGAGCTGTTTTTT	CASSLLSRTPNTGELFF
TRBV9	14	.	.	TRBJ2-6	TGTGCCAGCAGCGTGAGCTCTGGGGCCAACGTCCTGACTTTC	CASSVSSGANVLTF
TRBV30	13	few	.	TRBJ1-1	TGTGCCTGGAGCTCCAGGGCAAACACTGAAGCTTTCTTT	CAWSSRANTEAFF
TRBV11-2	15	.	TRBD1	TRBJ2-7	TGTGCCAGCAGCCCCGACAGGGACAAATCCTACGAGCAGTACTTC	CASSPDRDKSYEQYF
TRBV5-4	16	.	TRBD1	TRBJ2-7	TGTGCCAGCAGCCCCCGATCATCCGGGACAGGGAACGAGCAGTACTTC	CASSPRSSGTGNEQYF
TRBV30	16	.	.	TRBJ1-1	TGTGCCTGGAGTGTACTCAGGGGAGGGGTGGACACTGAAGCTTTCTTT	CAWSVLRGGVDTEAFF
TRBV5-1	16	.	TRBD2	TRBJ2-3	TGCGCCAGCAGCTTGGCGACTAGCGGGAGTACAGATACGCAGTATTTT	CASSLATSGSTDTQYF
TRBV18	13	.	.	TRBJ2-3	TGTGCCAGCTCACTGGGACCTACGGATACGCAGTATTTT	CASSLGPTDTQYF
TRBV25-1	15	.	TRBD1	TRBJ1-1	TGTGCCAGCAGTGACCCCCTTACAGGGGCCGTTGAAGCTTTCTTT	CASSDPLTGAVEAFF
TRBV6-5	15	.	.	TRBJ1-5	TGTGCCAGCAGACCCACAGGGTTTGAGTATCAGCCCCAGCATTTT	CASRPTGFEYQPQHF
TRBV6-5	12	few	.	TRBJ1-5	TGTGCCAGCAGATCTATCAATCAGCCCCAGCATTTT	CASRSINQPQHF
TRBV2	11	.	.	TRBJ1-2	TGTGCCAGCAATGACTACTATGGCTACACCTTC	CASNDYYGYTF
TRBV27	15	.	TRBD2	TRBJ2-7	TGTGCCAGCAGTCCCGAACTAGCGGGTGTTTACGAGCAGTACTTC	CASSPELAGVYEQYF
TRBV28	14	.	.	TRBJ2-7	TGTGCCAGCAGCCTAACACAGAGCTCCTACGAGCAGTACTTC	CASSLTQSSYEQYF
TRBV2	12	.	.	TRBJ2-1	TGTGCCAGCAGCGCCACTGGGAATGAGCAGTTCTTC	CASSATGNEQFF
TRBV30	14	.	TRBD1	TRBJ1-1	TGTGCCTGGAGTGCCCTCAGGGGGGAGGGACGCGGGGGCTTT	CAWSALRGEGRGGF
TRBV14	14	.	.	TRBJ1-1	TGTGCCAGCAGCCGGGCAGGGCTATACACTGAAGCTTTCTTT	CASSRAGLYTEAFF
TRBV11-2	15	.	TRBD1	TRBJ2-5	TGTGCCAGCAGCGGACTGACAGGGGGAAGAGAGACCCAGTACTTC	CASSGLTGGRETQYF
TRBV5-1	14	.	.	TRBJ2-3	TGCGCCAGCAGCCCGGGACAAGCCACAGATACGCAGTATTTT	CASSPGQATDTQYF
TRBV19	14	.	TRBD1	TRBJ2-7	TGTGCCAGTAGCAAACTGGACAGGGGTTACGAGCAGTACTTC	CASSKLDRGYEQYF
TRBV6-5	14	few	TRBD1	TRBJ2-7	TGTGCCAGCGCACGAGGGACAGGGGCCCACGAGCAGTACTTC	CASARGTGAHEQYF
TRBV9	15	.	TRBD2	TRBJ2-5	TGTGCCAGCAGCGTAGAGGCTAGCGGGAGAAAGACCCAGTACTTC	CASSVEASGRKTQYF
TRBV9	16	.	TRBD2	TRBJ2-1	TGTGCCAGCAGCGCCACTAGCGGAAACGTCTACAATGAGCAGTTCTTC	CASSATSGNVYNEQFF
TRBV14	14	once	.	TRBJ2-7	TGTGCCAGCAGCCAAGAACTAGGCGACTACGAGCAGTACTTC	CASSQELGDYEQYF
TRBV6-1	16	.	TRBD2	TRBJ2-7	TGTGCCAGCAGTGGGGGCCAGACTAGCGGAACCTACGAGCAGTACTTC	CASSGGQTSGTYEQYF
TRBV10-3	13	.	.	TRBJ1-1	TGTGCCATCAGTGATCGAAGGGGCACTGAAGCTTTCTTT	CAISDRRGTEAFF
TRBV30	15	.	.	TRBJ1-2	TGTGCCTGGACAGTACCCCGCGGTGGGAACTATGGCTACACCTTC	CAWTVPRGGNYGYTF
TRBV7-2	17	.	.	TRBJ2-1	TGTGCCAGCAGCTTAGGGGTCGGATGGAGCTCCTACAATGAGCAGTTCTTC	CASSLGVGWSSYNEQFF
TRBV6-5	13	.	.	TRBJ2-7	TGTGCCAGCAGTTACTTTGGCAGAAACGAGCAGTACTTC	CASSYFGRNEQYF
TRBV18	16	.	TRBD2	TRBJ2-2	TGTGCCAGCTCACCCGTAGCGGGGGCGAACACCGGGGAGCTGTTTTTT	CASSPVAGANTGELFF
TRBV4-3	14	.	.	TRBJ2-2	TGCGCCAGCAGCCCCACTGCTATGGGCGGGGAGCTGTTTTTT	CASSPTAMGGELFF
TRBV9	16	.	.	TRBJ2-3	TGTGCCAGCAGCGTAGAAGGGGCGTTGAGCACAGATACGCAGTATTTT	CASSVEGALSTDTQYF
TRBV27	14	.	.	TRBJ2-7	TGTGCCAGCAGTTTTGGGATGGACTCCTACGAGCAGTACTTC	CASSFGMDSYEQYF
TRBV6-5	15	.	.	TRBJ1-1	TGTGCCAGCAGGAATCTAGACAGGTGGAACACTGAAGCTTTCTTT	CASRNLDRWNTEAFF
TRBV30	16	.	TRBD2	TRBJ2-5	TGTGCCTGGAGACTAGCGGGAGGGTCCCCCGGGGAGACCCAGTACTTC	CAWRLAGGSPGETQYF
TRBV7-3	14	few	TRBD1	TRBJ2-5	TGTGCCAGCAGCCAAACAGGGGGCGCGGAGACCCAGTACTTC	CASSQTGGAETQYF
TRBV27	15	.	.	TRBJ2-1	TGTGCCAGCCCGTGCGACAGGCTAGTGTACAATGAGCAGTTCTTC	CASPCDRLVYNEQFF
TRBV6-1	17	.	.	TRBJ2-6	TGTGCCAGCAGTGTAAGGGGACAAACCTCTGGGGCCAACGTCCTGACTTTC	CASSVRGQTSGANVLTF
TRBV20-1	11	.	TRBD2	TRBJ2-7	TGCAGTGCTGGTAGCGGGTACGAGCAGTACTTC	CSAGSGYEQYF
TRBV5-1	18	.	TRBD2	TRBJ2-2	TGCGCCAGCAGCCTGGGACTAGCGGGGGACATAGGCACCGGGGAGCTGTTTTTT	CASSLGLAGDIGTGELFF
TRBV29-1	13	.	TRBD1	TRBJ1-1	TGCAGCACCAGGGGGCGCTTGTACACTGAAGCTTTCTTT	CSTRGRLYTEAFF
TRBV28	16	.	TRBD2	TRBJ2-7	TGTGCCAGCAGCCCTAACTTTAGCGGGAGGGCCGACGAGCAGTACTTC	CASSPNFSGRADEQYF
TRBV2	10	.	.	TRBJ2-7	TGTGCCAGCAGTGAGGGGGAGCAGTACTTC	CASSEGEQYF
TRBV27	13	.	.	TRBJ2-7	TGTGCCAGCAGGAGGGCGGTTGCCTACGAGCAGTACTTC	CASRRAVAYEQYF
TRBV7-5	12	.	.	TRBJ2-3	TGTGTCAGAAGCTTAAAGGTGCATACGCAGTATTTT	CVRSLKVHTQYF